These 14 T cell receptor beta chains share one sample of origin, sequenced in a study of blood T cell repertoires in COVID-19. Using immunoSEQ multiplex PCR, the repertoire was profiled, and TCRdb retains in-frame clones only, with some absent. Of approximately 200,000 clones listed, about 90% are singletons. Sequenced sample: PBMCs or T cells enriched from blood (not recorded which). The receptors come from a woman in her twenties or thirties who had been exposed to COVID-19.

The V and J genes are TRBV27 and TRBJ1-4; tentatively, D is TRBD1 (5 bases). Germline-derived CDR1 and CDR2 are MNHEY and SMNVEV (reference sequence). There are 15 residues in the CDR3. The V end lost 6 bases, the J end lost 7 bases, and 18 bases lay between the germline ends. Written as DNA, the CDR3 is TGTGCCAGCAGACCCTCTTGGGGCGACGTTGAAAAACTGTTTTTT. Amino acids: CASRPSWGDVEKLFF. The full variable domain, in which reference TRBV27 and TRBJ1-4 provide the parts outside the CDR3, is EAQVTQNPRYLITVTGKKLTVTCSQNMNHEYMSWYRQDPGLGLRQIYYSMNVEVTDKGDVPEGYKVSRKEKRNFPLILESPSPNQTSLYFCASRPSWGDVEKLFFGSGTQLSVL.

Here the CDR3 DNA reads TGTGCCAGCAGCCAGGACGGGACTAGCGGGCCTAGCTCCTACAATGAGCAGTTCTTC. It specifies CASSQDGTSGPSSYNEQFF. The chain joins TRBV4-2 to TRBJ2-1; 12 nucleotides agree with TRBD2. The CDR3 has 19 residues. Germline trimming cut 3 bases from V and 0 bases from J; bases unmatched to any gene: 9. Germline V gives CDR1 LGHNA, CDR2 YNFKEQ.

In DNA form, the CDR3 reads TGTGCCAGCAGTAAAAATTTGGAGTACCAAGAGACCCAGTACTTC. This encodes CASSKNLEYQETQYF. This chain joins TRBV2 and TRBJ2-5; D is unresolved. The CDR3 is 15 amino acids. V shed 5 bases and J shed 0 bases, with 13 bases lying between them. Germline V CDR1 and CDR2: SNHLY, FYNNEI.

The V gene is TRBV30, the J gene TRBJ1-1; 7 nucleotides line up with TRBD1. The germline gives CDR1 GTSNPN, CDR2 SVGIG (reference sequence). This CDR3 comprises 14 residues. The V and J ends lost 1 base and 5 bases, in that order; junction bases with no gene match: 7. CDR3 region: CAWSGGRGVTEAFF. In DNA, the CDR3 is TGTGCCTGGAGTGGGGGCAGGGGGGTTACTGAAGCTTTCTTT. The full variable domain, with the rest looked up from reference TRBV30 and TRBJ1-1, is SQTIHQWPATLVQPVGSPLSLECTVEGTSNPNLYWYRQAAGRGLQLLFYSVGIGQISSEVPQNLSASRPQDRQFILSSKKLLLSDSGFYLCAWSGGRGVTEAFFGQGTRLTVV.

This clone was observed a handful of times. V gene TRBV9 combines with J gene TRBJ2-7; 9 bases align to TRBD2. The V gene end was trimmed by 2 bases and the J gene end by 4 bases; junction bases not matched to a gene: 7. In germline, CDR1 is SGDLS, CDR2 YYNGEE. This CDR3 has 15 amino acids. Here the CDR3 reads CASSVQDSGSYEQYF. CDR3 in DNA: TGTGCCAGCAGCGTTCAGGATAGCGGGAGTTACGAGCAGTACTTC. The full variable domain, rest sourced from reference TRBV9 and TRBJ2-7, is DSGVTQTPKHLITATGQRVTLRCSPRSGDLSVYWYQQSLDQGLQFLIQYYNGEERAKGNILERFSAQQFPDLHSELNLSSLELGDSALYFCASSVQDSGSYEQYFGPGTRLTVT.

This chain joins TRBV7-6 and TRBJ2-1; possibly TRBD2 for D (5 bases). In germline, CDR1 is SGHVS, CDR2 FNYEAQ. Between the trimmed V and J ends, which lost 1 base and 2 bases, there was a span of 9 bases. The CDR3 length is 15 residues. The CDR3 loop reads CASSLVPRAYNEQFF. The CDR3, as DNA: TGTGCCAGCAGCTTAGTCCCGCGGGCCTACAATGAGCAGTTCTTC.

The chain combines TRBV11-1 with TRBJ1-4, with TRBD1 matching over 8 bases. After removal of 5 bases from V and 2 bases from J, the junction contained 4 bases not matched to a gene. Germline loops: CDR1 SGHAT, CDR2 FQDESV (reference sequence). The CDR3 covers 15 residues. This CDR3 is CASSKTGATNEKLFF. The CDR3 region has the DNA TGTGCCAGCAGCAAGACAGGGGCGACTAATGAAAAACTGTTTTTT.

V usage is TRBV7-6 and J usage is TRBJ1-2; 10 bases map to TRBD1. CDR1 is SGHVS and CDR2 is FNYEAQ in the germline V gene. The CDR3 length is 14 residues. J lost 5 bases, V lost 5 bases, and 5 bases had no gene match. The DNA of the CDR3 is TGTGCCAGCAGCCCGACAGGGGGCGGGTATGGCTACACCTTC. This encodes CASSPTGGGYGYTF.

The V and J genes are TRBV19 and TRBJ1-2; TRBD1 is a possible D gene (6 bases). This CDR3 comprises 15 residues. Germline CDR1 and CDR2: LNHDA and SQIVND (reference sequence). V was shortened by 3 bases and J by 4 bases, with 15 bases between the two germline ends. The CDR3 loop is CASSIQGFQIYGYTF. CDR3 nucleotide sequence: TGTGCCAGTAGTATCCAGGGGTTTCAAATCTATGGCTACACCTTC.

This clone was seen only a few times. CDR3 in DNA: TGCAGCGTTTTACTACCGGGTCTCTCTGGAAACACCATATATTTT. This sequence encodes CSVLLPGLSGNTIYF. V and J are TRBV29-1 and TRBJ1-3, with unresolved D. The germline V gene has CDR1 SQVTM and CDR2 ANQGSEA. V lost 5 bases and J 0 bases, leaving 14 bases between the germline ends. CDR3 length: 15 amino acids.

This chain's CDR3 is CASSEQAVGYTF. Here the CDR3 DNA reads TGTGCCAGCAGTGAACAGGCCGTAGGCTACACCTTC. The V gene is TRBV2, the J gene TRBJ1-2; D is undetermined. Germline V gene sequence: CDR1 SNHLY, CDR2 FYNNEI. The V end was cut by 2 bases, the J end by 8 bases, with 9 bases between. The CDR3 is made up of 12 amino acids.

This clone was recorded a few times. The rearrangement links TRBV5-1 to TRBJ1-2; 10 bases line up with TRBD1. The germline gives CDR1 SGHRS, CDR2 YFSETQ. V was clipped by 0 bases and J by 8 bases; unmatched bases: 4. This CDR3 region has 14 residues. CDR3 DNA sequence: TGCGCCAGCAGCTTGGGACAGGGGGCGCGGGGCTACACCTTC. The encoded protein is CASSLGQGARGYTF.

V gene TRBV30 combines with J gene TRBJ2-7; 12 nucleotides align to TRBD2. Unmatched junction bases numbered 17, after V lost 3 bases and J lost 5 bases. Looked up from germline, CDR1 is GTSNPN and CDR2 is SVGIG (reference sequence). This CDR3 is 18 amino acids long. CDR3 residues: CAWSIPIPGLAGINEQYF. The CDR3 nucleotides read TGTGCCTGGAGCATACCGATTCCGGGACTAGCGGGTATCAACGAGCAGTACTTC. The whole variable domain, remainder taken from reference TRBV30 and TRBJ2-7, is SQTIHQWPATLVQPVGSPLSLECTVEGTSNPNLYWYRQAAGRGLQLLFYSVGIGQISSEVPQNLSASRPQDRQFILSSKKLLLSDSGFYLCAWSIPIPGLAGINEQYFGPGTRLTVT.

This chain joins TRBV3-1 (or the pseudogene TRBV3-2) and TRBJ2-5, with 10 nucleotides matching TRBD2. Germline trimming cut 4 bases from V and 5 bases from J; bases unmatched to any gene: 4. This CDR3 comprises 14 residues. Germline values: CDR1 LGHDT, CDR2 YNNKEL (reference sequence). CDR3 DNA sequence: TGTGCCAGCAGCCGGACTAGCGGAGGGGAGACCCAGTACTTC. Encoded protein: CASSRTSGGETQYF.